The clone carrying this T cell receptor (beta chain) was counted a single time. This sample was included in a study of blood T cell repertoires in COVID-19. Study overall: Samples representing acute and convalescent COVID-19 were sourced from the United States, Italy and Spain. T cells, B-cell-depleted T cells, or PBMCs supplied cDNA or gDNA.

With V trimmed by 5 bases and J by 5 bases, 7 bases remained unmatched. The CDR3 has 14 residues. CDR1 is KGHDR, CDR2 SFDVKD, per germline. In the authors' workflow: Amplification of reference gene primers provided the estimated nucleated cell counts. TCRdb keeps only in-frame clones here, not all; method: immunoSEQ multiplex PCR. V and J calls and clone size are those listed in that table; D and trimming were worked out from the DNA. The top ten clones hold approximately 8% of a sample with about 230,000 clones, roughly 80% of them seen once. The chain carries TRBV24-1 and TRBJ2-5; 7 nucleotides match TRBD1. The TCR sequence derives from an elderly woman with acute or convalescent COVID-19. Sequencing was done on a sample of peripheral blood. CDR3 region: CATSGGGLGETQYF. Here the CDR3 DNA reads TGTGCCACCAGTGGAGGGGGCTTGGGGGAGACCCAGTACTTC.